This is a list of T cell receptor beta chains from one sample in a study of regulatory T cells in long-lasting Graves disease. TCRdb re-called the multiplex PCR reads with MiXCR, one entry per CDR3 protein. The sample shows 500,000 to 700,000 distinct CDR3 sequences, about 32% of them seen only once. The sample consisted of peripheral blood mononuclear cells (PBMCs), taken when the disease was refractory, from a patient treated with antithyroid drugs. The receptors shown here come from a female donor with Graves disease. Both conserved end residues are part of each CDR3. A D gene is named only where the DNA matches it firmly. The listing skips clone size in some rows; elsewhere it reads once, few, many or a size class.

>TRBD1|few|TRBV30|TRBJ1-5
TGTGCCTGGAGTGTATCCGGGACAGGGGCCGATAGCAATCAGCCCCAGCATTTT
CAWSVSGTGADSNQPQHF
>TRBD1|few|TRBV10-1|TRBJ1-1
TGCGCCAGCAGTGCAACAGGGGGCCTCACTGAAGCTTTCTTT
CASSATGGLTEAFF
>TRBD2|few|TRBV2|TRBJ2-7
TGTGCCAGCAGTGAACGGGCGGGAGGACTCTACGAGCAGTACTTC
CASSERAGGLYEQYF
>.|few|TRBV5-1|TRBJ1-2
TGCGCCAGCAGCTTCGGACGGACTTATGGCTACACCTTC
CASSFGRTYGYTF
>.|.|TRBV9|TRBJ1-2
TGTGCCAGCAGCGTAGTACAGGGCCAAAACTATGGCTACACCTTC
CASSVVQGQNYGYTF
>TRBD1|few|TRBV10-3|TRBJ1-5
TGTGCCATCCGGGGGACAGGGATGGAGCAGCCCCAGCATTTT
CAIRGTGMEQPQHF
>TRBD1|.|TRBV20-1|TRBJ1-5
TGCAGTGCTAGAGATCTGGGGGGGACAGTCTATAGCAATCAGCCCCAGCATTTT
CSARDLGGTVYSNQPQHF
>TRBD2|.|TRBV9|TRBJ2-7
TGTGCCAGCAGCGCTGGTTTAAGCGGGATCTACGAGCAGTACTTC
CASSAGLSGIYEQYF
>.|.|TRBV6-2/TRBV6-3|TRBJ2-7
TGTGCCAGCAGGGAGAGGGAGCGCCTCCTCGAGCAGTACTTC
CASRERERLLEQYF
>.|.|TRBV6-9|TRBJ2-7
TGTGCCAGCAGTTCCCTAGGGGCAGAGGAGCAGTACTTC
CASSSLGAEEQYF
>TRBD2|few|TRBV15|TRBJ2-6
TGTGCCACCAGCAGAGATCTGGCGGGAGTCCCCGGGGCCAACGTCCTGACTTTC
CATSRDLAGVPGANVLTF
>.|.|TRBV12-3/TRBV12-4|TRBJ2-7
TGTGCCAGCGGCTGGAACGAGCAGTACTTC
CASGWNEQYF
>.|once|TRBV30|TRBJ1-2
TGTGCCTGGACATCTGGGGACCCGGGCTACACCTTC
CAWTSGDPGYTF
>TRBD2|.|TRBV2|TRBJ2-7
TGTGCCAGCAGCGGAGGCCTAGCGGGAGTCTTAATTTACGAGCAGTACTTC
CASSGGLAGVLIYEQYF
>TRBD1|few|TRBV11-3|TRBJ2-2
TGTGCCAGCAGCCGCGGACAGGGGGTCACCGGGGAGCTGTTTTTT
CASSRGQGVTGELFF
>TRBD2|.|TRBV6-1|TRBJ2-5
TGTGCCAGCAGTAATACCCCCCCCCGTAGCGGGAGGGAAGAGACCCAGTACTTC
CASSNTPPRSGREETQYF